This T cell receptor beta chain was observed in a study of T cells after posttransplantation cyclophosphamide. J gave up 7 bases and V 3 bases, and 6 bases lay outside the gene matches. The CDR3 runs to 14 residues. Germline assignment: CDR1 SGHTS and CDR2 YDEGEE. Study-wide findings and caveats: Later blood repertoires were often dominated by clones from the donor CD8+ memory compartment.

Data came from immunoSEQ multiplex PCR; TCRdb stores just in-frame clones and leaves some out. In total the sample includes 35,000 to 55,000 clones, none of them seen once. This clone was picked up many times. Its antigen is unknown. V usage is TRBV5-8 and J usage is TRBJ1-5; 8 bases are a match to TRBD1. Input material: PBMCs. The TCR comes from a man aged 40-50 years in good health, CMV-negative, and a related stem cell transplant donor. CDR3 protein: CASSSGGQDQPQHF. The CDR3 bases are TGTGCCAGCAGCTCTGGGGGACAGGACCAGCCCCAGCATTTT.